The entry below describes one TCR beta chain. This clonotype was picked up a small number of times. It has no known antigen specificity. No base quality values were provided; no much bigger clone lies one nucleotide off. The CDR1 and CDR2 encoded by the germline V gene (reference sequence) are SEHNR and FQNEAQ. The CDR3, cysteine through phenylalanine, is 14 amino acids long. Kept here is only the CDR3 DNA, which spans 42 bases and is read in frame from base 1. V was cut back by 4 bases and J by 2 bases, leaving a gap of 11 bases between them. The instrument was an Illumina HiSeq 2500. Quantitative 5'-RACE with molecular barcodes was the method used to prepare the TCR beta libraries. Regarding the original processing steps: Disease-linked TCR variants were identified with a new computational method built on a probabilistic model of VDJ rearrangement. TCRdb trimmed public reads at Q25 via fastp, called clones via MiXCR and kept in-frame beta chains. Rows are combined by CDR3 protein, so each entry shows the most common genes and DNA. The V and J calls and clone size come from TCRdb's table, not from the authors' own analysis. This sample is represented by about 90,000 distinct CDR3 sequences; around 8.5% of them were singletons. Approximately 30% of the sample is held by the ten biggest clonotypes.

The data derive from a study of CD8 T cells in ankylosing spondylitis (dated by TCRdb to between 2016 and 2019). Study-level background: To find TCR variants linked to disease, the study profiled T cell receptor beta repertoires in ankylosing spondylitis patients and healthy donors. In total, the full study cohort was made up of 95 to 110 healthy donors and 25 ankylosing spondylitis patients. Samples of peripheral blood were taken, and for ankylosing spondylitis patients, synovial fluid was collected as well. Beyond this particular receptor, the publication reports: According to the report, matched synovial fluid samples from ankylosing spondylitis patients were significantly enriched for the disease-linked clones. Blood from ankylosing spondylitis patients appeared to be characterized by a TCR beta motif made up of fewer than ten highly homologous amino acid variants. Some TCR beta motif variants had previously been reported in synovial fluid and blood of reactive arthritis patients, which suggested common disease-initiation mechanisms. A CD8+ phenotype was shown by the disease-linked clones, which were found at relatively low frequencies in peripheral blood.

The clonotype was recovered from a male donor with ankylosing spondylitis. Sequenced sample: blood, either unsorted or a sorted T cell fraction (not recorded which). The chain is encoded by TRBV7-9 joined to TRBJ2-5, and TRBD2 may be the D gene, going by 6 matching bases. DNA sequence: TGTGCCAGCAGCTCCTGGCTAGCGCAAGAGACCCAGTACTTC. It translates as CASSSWLAQETQYF.